This TCR beta chain was found in a study of blood T cells in healthy people across ages. Primers used in a second PCR of about 7 to 11 cycles were a sample-barcoded 5' primer and a J-beta primer mix. Template switching added a 12-random-nucleotide identifier to every cDNA molecule. There were at least 3 million CDR3-containing paired-end reads obtained from each sample. MiXCR, run by TCRdb on the 5' RACE reads, gives a single entry per CDR3 protein. The sample records some 780,000 distinct CDR3 sequences, approximately 53% being singletons. The CDR3 extends over 15 amino acids. The V end lost 5 bases, the J end lost 6 bases, and 16 bases lay between the germline ends. Germline CDR1 and CDR2: MRHNA and SNTAGT.

The rearrangement joins TRBV6-4 to TRBJ1-4; D is uncertain. Sequenced material: blood. The origin of this receptor is a man aged 35 to 55 in good health. DNA of the CDR3: TGTGCCAGCAGTCCACCCACCGCTAACGATGAAAAACTGTTTTTT. Its protein is CASSPPTANDEKLFF.